This T cell receptor beta chain stems from a study of identical twins. TCRdb reprocessed the 5' RACE reads with MiXCR, giving one entry per CDR3 protein. The sample consists of about 300,000 distinct CDR3 sequences, roughly 12% of them appearing once. The length of the CDR3 is 13 residues. In germline, CDR1 is SGHDT, CDR2 YYEEEE. The trim removed 6 bases at V and 4 bases at J, leaving 5 bases unmatched. These records were also assigned to another study, of yellow fever vaccine responses in identical twins.

The sequence was collected from a woman aged 18 to 35 in good health. The V gene is TRBV5-6, the J gene TRBJ1-1; 8 nucleotides match TRBD1. Sequenced input: CD8+ T cells sorted from blood. The CDR3 sequence: CASINTGGTEAFF. CDR3 bases: TGTGCCAGCATCAATACAGGGGGCACTGAAGCTTTCTTT.